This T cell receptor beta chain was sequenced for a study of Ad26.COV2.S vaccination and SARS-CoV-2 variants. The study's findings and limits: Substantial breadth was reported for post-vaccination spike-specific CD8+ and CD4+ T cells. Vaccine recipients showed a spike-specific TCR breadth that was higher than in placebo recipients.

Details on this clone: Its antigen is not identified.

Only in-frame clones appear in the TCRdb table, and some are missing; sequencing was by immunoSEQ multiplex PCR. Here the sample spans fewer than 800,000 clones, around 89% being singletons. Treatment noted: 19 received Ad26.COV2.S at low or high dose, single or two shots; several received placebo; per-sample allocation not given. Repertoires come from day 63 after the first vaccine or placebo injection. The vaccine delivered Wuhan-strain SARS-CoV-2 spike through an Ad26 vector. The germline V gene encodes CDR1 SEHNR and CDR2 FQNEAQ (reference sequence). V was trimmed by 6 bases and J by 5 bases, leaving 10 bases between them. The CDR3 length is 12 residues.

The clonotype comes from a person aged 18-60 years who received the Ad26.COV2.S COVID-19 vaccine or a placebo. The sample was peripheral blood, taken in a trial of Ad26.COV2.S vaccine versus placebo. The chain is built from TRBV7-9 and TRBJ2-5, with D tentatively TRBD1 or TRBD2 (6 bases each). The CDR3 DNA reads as TGTGCCAGCAGGGGGGGCTGGGAGACCCAGTACTTC. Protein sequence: CASRGGWETQYF.